This T cell receptor (beta chain) was documented in a study of T cell repertoires in ileal Crohn's disease (dated by TCRdb to between 2018 and 2021). Regarding the research as a whole: The median duration of disease was roughly 8.2 years, and at the time of surgery less than 40% of patients were active smokers. The study sequenced 170 or so mucosal samples from around 60 patients, taken at several locations on the surgical specimen and at postoperative endoscopy. The study was conducted in parallel with a multicentre cohort that was designed to identify predictors of early endoscopic recurrence following ileocolonic resection. Every patient underwent surgery because of a complication, which was stricturing disease in roughly 60% of cases and penetrating disease in around 40%. TCR repertoire analysis was performed in around 57 Crohn's disease patients drawn from a prospective multicentre cohort. A Rutgeerts score above i0 was used to define endoscopic postoperative recurrence. Roughly half of the patients were given postoperative therapy, with around eleven receiving thiopurines and under 20 receiving anti-TNF agents.

Remarks on this clone: Its antigen remains unidentified. No base quality information exists; no much larger clone differs at one position.

Five hundred nanograms of biopsy DNA per sample were submitted for commercial TCRB immunosequencing. A two-step, amplification bias-controlled multiplex PCR was used by Adaptive Biotechnology to amplify CDR3 regions from genomic DNA. In the first PCR, primers covered every V and J gene segment, and in the second PCR, barcodes and Illumina adapters were added. CDR3 libraries were sequenced on an Illumina instrument. On the study's bioinformatics: The analysis drew on both the pipelines supplied by the vendor and custom analysis of the raw data in R/Bioconductor running R version 3.3.0. Clonality, ranging from 0 to 1, was calculated as the inverse of the normalised Shannon entropy of all productive clones. High-frequency clones were defined as the repertoire share of the top 100 clones, retaining only clones passing a 95% confidence test. Overlap between samples was measured with the Morisita-Horn index, while repertoire diversity was measured with the Simpson index. TCRdb holds this immuneACCESS table with in-frame rearrangements only. Some clones are missing; in checked studies, unresolved V genes explain under half, and the rest has no known cause. The V and J calls and clone size were taken over from that table, and D and trimming were inferred from the DNA. This sample lists around 16,000 clones; around 93% were detected once. The leading ten clones occupy 3% to 4% of the sample.

Adults with ileal or ileocolonic Crohn's disease and an indication for ileocolonic resection were eligible for inclusion. Whole ileal mucosal biopsies were stored frozen at -80°C before DNA extraction. Genomic DNA was extracted from frozen whole biopsies using a TRizol-based method and was quantified with a NanoDrop 2000 spectrophotometer. Broad study findings and their caveats: Higher high-frequency clone percentages at surgery were associated with endoscopic recurrence; all patients with clonality above 26.8% (18/57) had recurrence. A significantly higher proportion of clonal expansions was observed in active smokers at surgery than in non-smokers (about 25% vs 18%, p=0.02). Only a subgroup of patients, of unstated size, had their mucosal CD4 and CD8 T cells sorted and sequenced. Sorted CD8 T cells carried more high-frequency clones than CD4 T cells, suggesting mucosal expansions were mainly CD8.

Per the germline V gene, MGHRA is the CDR1 and YSYEKL is the CDR2. V loses 0 bases, J loses 6 bases, and the germline ends lie 9 bases apart. The CDR3 measures 14 amino acids from cysteine to phenylalanine. The DNA shown is the 42-base CDR3, in frame from base 1. The chain employs TRBV4-1 and TRBJ2-1, with an unclear D gene assignment. The sample consisted of ileal tissue. The TCR comes from an adult with Crohn's disease. The base sequence is TGCGCCAGCAGCCAAGAAACAACAACCAATGAGCAGTTCTTC. This gives the protein CASSQETTTNEQFF.